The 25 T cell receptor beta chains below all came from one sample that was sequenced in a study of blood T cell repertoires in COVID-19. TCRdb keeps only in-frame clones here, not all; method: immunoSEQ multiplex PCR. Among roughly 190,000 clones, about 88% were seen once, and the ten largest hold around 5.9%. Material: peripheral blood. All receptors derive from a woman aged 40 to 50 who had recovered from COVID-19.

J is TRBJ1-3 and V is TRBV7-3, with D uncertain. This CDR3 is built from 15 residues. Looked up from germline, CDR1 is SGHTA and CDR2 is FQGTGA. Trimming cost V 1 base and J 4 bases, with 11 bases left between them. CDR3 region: CASSLSGAGGNTIYF. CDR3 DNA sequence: TGTGCCAGCAGCTTAAGCGGCGCGGGAGGAAACACCATATATTTT.

CDR3 coding DNA: TGTGCCAGCAGTCAATTGGACAGGGAGCAGTTCTTC. It codes for CASSQLDREQFF. The V and J genes are TRBV6-5 and TRBJ2-1; 7 nucleotides align to TRBD1. J lost 10 bases, V lost 5 bases, and 5 bases had no gene match. The V gene's germline CDR1 is MNHEY and CDR2 SVGAGI. This CDR3 is built from 12 residues.

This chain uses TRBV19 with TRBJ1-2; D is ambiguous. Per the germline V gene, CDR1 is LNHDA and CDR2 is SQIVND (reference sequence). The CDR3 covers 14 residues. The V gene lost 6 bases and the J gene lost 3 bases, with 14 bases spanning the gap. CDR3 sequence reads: CASRPSGPDYGYTF. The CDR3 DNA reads TGTGCCAGTAGGCCTAGTGGCCCGGACTATGGCTACACCTTC.

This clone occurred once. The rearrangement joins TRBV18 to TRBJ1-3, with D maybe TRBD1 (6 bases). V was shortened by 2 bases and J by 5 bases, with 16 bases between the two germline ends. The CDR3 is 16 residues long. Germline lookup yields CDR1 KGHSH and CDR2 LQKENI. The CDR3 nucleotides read TGTGCCAGCTCACCAGCGGTGCAGGGGTCAAGAAACACCATATATTTT. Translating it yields CASSPAVQGSRNTIYF.

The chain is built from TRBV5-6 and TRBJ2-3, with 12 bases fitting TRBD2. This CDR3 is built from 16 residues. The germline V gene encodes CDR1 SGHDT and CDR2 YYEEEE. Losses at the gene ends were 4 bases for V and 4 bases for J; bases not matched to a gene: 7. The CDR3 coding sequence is TGTGCCAGCAGCCGGACTAGCGGGATATCAGCAGATACGCAGTATTTT. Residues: CASSRTSGISADTQYF.

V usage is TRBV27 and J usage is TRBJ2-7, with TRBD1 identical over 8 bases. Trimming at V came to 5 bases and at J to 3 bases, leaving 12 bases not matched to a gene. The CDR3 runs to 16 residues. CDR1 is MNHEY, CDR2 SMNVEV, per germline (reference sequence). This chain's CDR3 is CASSRPRDRGGYEQYF. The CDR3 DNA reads TGTGCCAGCAGTCGACCCCGAGACAGGGGAGGCTACGAGCAGTACTTC.

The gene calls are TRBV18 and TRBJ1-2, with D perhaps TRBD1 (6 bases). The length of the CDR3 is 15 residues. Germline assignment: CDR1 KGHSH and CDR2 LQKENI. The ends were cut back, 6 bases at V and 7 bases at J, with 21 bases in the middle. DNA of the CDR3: TGTGCCAGCTCCCGCCCTTCACAGGGTAGTGGTGGCTACACCTTC. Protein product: CASSRPSQGSGGYTF.

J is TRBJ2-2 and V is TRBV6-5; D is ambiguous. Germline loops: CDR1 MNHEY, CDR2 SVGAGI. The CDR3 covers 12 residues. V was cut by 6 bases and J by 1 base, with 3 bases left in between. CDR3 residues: CASSKNTGELFF. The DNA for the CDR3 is TGTGCCAGCAGCAAGAACACCGGGGAGCTGTTTTTT.

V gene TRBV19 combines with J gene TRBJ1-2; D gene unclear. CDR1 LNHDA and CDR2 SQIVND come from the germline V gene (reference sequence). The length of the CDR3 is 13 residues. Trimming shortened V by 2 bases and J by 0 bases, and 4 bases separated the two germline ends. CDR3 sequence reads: CASSIRANYGYTF. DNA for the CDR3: TGTGCCAGTAGTATACGAGCTAACTATGGCTACACCTTC.

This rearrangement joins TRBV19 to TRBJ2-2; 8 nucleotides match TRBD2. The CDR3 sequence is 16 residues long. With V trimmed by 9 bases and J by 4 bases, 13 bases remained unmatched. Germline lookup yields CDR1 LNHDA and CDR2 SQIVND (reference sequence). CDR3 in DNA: TGTGCCAGCCATTTATTTAGCGGGACCCTCACCGGGGAGCTGTTTTTT. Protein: CASHLFSGTLTGELFF.

CDR3 in amino acids: CASSPSGQSSYNEQFF. Written as DNA, the CDR3 is TGTGCCAGTAGTCCTAGCGGGCAAAGCTCCTACAATGAGCAGTTCTTC. The chain joins TRBV19 to TRBJ2-1, with 8 bases fitting TRBD2. Germline assignment: CDR1 LNHDA and CDR2 SQIVND (reference sequence). With V trimmed by 5 bases and J by 0 bases, 6 bases remained unmatched. The CDR3 totals 16 residues.

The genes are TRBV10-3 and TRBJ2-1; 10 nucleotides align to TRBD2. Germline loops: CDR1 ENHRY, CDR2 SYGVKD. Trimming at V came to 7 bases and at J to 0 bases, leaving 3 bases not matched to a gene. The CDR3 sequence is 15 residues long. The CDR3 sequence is CAIKASGSSYNEQFF. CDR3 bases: TGTGCCATCAAGGCTAGCGGGAGCTCCTACAATGAGCAGTTCTTC.

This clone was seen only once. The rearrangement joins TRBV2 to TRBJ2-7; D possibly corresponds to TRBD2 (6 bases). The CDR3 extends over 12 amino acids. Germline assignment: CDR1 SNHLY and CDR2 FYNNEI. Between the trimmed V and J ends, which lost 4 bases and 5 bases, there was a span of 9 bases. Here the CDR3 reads CASSGGGDEQYF. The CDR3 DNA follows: TGTGCCAGCAGTGGAGGCGGGGACGAGCAGTACTTC.

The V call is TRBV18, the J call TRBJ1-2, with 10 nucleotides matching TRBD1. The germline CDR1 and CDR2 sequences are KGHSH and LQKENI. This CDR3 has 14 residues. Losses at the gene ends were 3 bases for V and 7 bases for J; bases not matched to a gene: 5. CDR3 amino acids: CASSPTGGGGGYTF. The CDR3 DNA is TGTGCCAGCTCACCGACAGGGGGCGGTGGTGGCTACACCTTC. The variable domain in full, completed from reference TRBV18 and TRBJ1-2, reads NAGVMQNPRHLVRRRGQEARLRCSPMKGHSHVYWYRQLPEEGLKFMVYLQKENIIDESGMPKERFSAEFPKEGPSILRIQQVVRGDSAAYFCASSPTGGGGGYTFGSGTRLTVV.

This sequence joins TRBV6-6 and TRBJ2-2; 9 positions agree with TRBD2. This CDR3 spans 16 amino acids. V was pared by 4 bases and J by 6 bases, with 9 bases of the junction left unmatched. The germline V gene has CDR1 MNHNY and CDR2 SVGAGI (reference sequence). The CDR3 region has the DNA TGTGCCAGCAGTTTCGGGGCGGGAGGGCCCCCCGGGGAGCTGTTTTTT. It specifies CASSFGAGGPPGELFF.

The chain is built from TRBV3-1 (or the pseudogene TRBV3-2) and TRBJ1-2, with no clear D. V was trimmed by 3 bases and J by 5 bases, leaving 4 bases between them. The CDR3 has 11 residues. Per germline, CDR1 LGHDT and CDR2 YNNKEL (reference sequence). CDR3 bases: TGTGCCAGCAGCCAGGCTTATGGCTACACCTTC. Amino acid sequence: CASSQAYGYTF.

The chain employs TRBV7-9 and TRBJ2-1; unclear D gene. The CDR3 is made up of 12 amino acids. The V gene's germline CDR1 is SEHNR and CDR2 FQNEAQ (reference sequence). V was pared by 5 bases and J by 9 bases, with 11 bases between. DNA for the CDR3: TGTGCCAGCAGCGAGAACTTCGGTGAGCAGTTCTTC. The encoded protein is CASSENFGEQFF.

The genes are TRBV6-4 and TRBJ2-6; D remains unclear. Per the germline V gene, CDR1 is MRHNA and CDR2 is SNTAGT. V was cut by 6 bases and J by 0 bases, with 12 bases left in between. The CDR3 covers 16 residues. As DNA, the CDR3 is TGTGCCAGCAGCCCTCAGCCTAGCTCTGGGGCCAACGTCCTGACTTTC. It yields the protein CASSPQPSSGANVLTF.

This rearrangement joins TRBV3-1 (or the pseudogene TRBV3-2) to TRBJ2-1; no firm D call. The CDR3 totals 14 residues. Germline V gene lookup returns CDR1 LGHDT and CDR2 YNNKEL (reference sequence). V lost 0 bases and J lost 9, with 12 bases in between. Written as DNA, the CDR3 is TGTGCCAGCAGCCAAGATTGGCGCGGTACTGAGCAGTTCTTC. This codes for CASSQDWRGTEQFF.

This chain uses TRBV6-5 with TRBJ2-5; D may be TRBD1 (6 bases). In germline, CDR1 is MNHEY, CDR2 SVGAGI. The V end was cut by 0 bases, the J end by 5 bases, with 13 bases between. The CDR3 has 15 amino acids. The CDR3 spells CASSYSMGAGETQYF. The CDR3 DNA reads TGTGCCAGCAGTTACTCGATGGGGGCAGGGGAGACCCAGTACTTC.

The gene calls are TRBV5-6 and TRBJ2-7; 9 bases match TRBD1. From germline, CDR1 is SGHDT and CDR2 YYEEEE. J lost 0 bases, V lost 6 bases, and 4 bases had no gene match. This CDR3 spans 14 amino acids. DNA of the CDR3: TGTGCCAGCATACCGGGACAGGGCTCCTACGAGCAGTACTTC. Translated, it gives CASIPGQGSYEQYF.

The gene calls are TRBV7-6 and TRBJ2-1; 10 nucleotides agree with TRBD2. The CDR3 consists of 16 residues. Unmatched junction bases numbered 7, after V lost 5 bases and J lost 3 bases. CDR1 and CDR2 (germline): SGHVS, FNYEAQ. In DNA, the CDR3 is TGTGCCAGCAGCCGGAGCGGGAGGGCCCTCTACAATGAGCAGTTCTTC. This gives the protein CASSRSGRALYNEQFF.

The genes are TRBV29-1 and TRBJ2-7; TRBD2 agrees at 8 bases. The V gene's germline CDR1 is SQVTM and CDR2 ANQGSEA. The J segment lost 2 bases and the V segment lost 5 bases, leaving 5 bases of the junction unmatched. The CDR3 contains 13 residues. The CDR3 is CSVTSGSTYEQYF. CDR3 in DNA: TGCAGCGTTACTAGCGGATCAACCTACGAGCAGTACTTC.

The CDR3 nucleotides read TGCGCCAGCAGCTCCGCTGGCGGCTCCTACAATGAGCAGTTCTTC. Translating it yields CASSSAGGSYNEQFF. The gene calls are TRBV5-1 and TRBJ2-1; no clear D. Germline CDR1 reads SGHRS; CDR2 reads YFSETQ. The CDR3 is 15 residues long. V was shortened by 3 bases and J by 0 bases, with 10 bases between the two germline ends. The whole variable domain, remainder taken from reference TRBV5-1 and TRBJ2-1, is KAGVTQTPRYLIKTRGQQVTLSCSPISGHRSVSWYQQTPGQGLQFLFEYFSETQRNKGNFPGRFSGRQFSNSRSEMNVSTLELGDSALYLCASSSAGGSYNEQFFGPGTRLTVL.

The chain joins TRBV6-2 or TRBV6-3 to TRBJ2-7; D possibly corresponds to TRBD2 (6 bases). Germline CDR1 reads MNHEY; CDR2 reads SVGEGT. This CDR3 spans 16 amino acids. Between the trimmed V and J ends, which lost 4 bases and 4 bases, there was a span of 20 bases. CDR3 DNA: TGTGCCAGCAGTTGGACCGGGACTCTTGAGTCGTACGAGCAGTACTTC. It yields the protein CASSWTGTLESYEQYF.